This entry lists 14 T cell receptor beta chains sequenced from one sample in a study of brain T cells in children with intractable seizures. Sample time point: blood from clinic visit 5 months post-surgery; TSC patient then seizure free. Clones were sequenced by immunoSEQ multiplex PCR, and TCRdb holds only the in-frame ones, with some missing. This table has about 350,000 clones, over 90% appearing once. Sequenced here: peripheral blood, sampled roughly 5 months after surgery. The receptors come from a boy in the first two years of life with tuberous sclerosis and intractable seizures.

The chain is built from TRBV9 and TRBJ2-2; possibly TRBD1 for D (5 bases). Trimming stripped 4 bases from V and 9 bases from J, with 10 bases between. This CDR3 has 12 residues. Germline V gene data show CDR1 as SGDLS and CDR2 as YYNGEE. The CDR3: CASSSGFRELFF. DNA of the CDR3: TGTGCCAGCAGCTCAGGGTTCCGGGAGCTGTTTTTT.

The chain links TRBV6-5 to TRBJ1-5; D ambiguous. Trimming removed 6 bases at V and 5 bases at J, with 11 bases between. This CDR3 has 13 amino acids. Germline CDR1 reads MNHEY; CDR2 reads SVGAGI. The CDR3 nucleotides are TGTGCCAGCAGGGCTCCTCGGGATCAGCCCCAGCATTTT. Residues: CASRAPRDQPQHF.

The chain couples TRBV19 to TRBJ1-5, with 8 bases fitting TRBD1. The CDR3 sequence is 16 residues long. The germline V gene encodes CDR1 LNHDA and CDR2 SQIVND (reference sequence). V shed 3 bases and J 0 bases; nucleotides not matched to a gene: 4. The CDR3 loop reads CASSIGTGYSNQPQHF. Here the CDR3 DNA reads TGTGCCAGTAGTATCGGGACAGGCTATAGCAATCAGCCCCAGCATTTT.

CDR3 DNA sequence: TGTGCCAGCAGCCAAGCGGGACTGAGGGGACGGGCCACTGAAGCTTTCTTT. It is translated as CASSQAGLRGRATEAFF. The chain has TRBV3-1 (or the pseudogene TRBV3-2) and TRBJ1-1, with a weak D call TRBD1 (5 bases). The germline V and J ends were trimmed by 1 base and 4 bases, with 19 bases remaining between them. The CDR3 sequence is 17 residues long. Germline V gives CDR1 LGHDT, CDR2 YNNKEL (reference sequence).

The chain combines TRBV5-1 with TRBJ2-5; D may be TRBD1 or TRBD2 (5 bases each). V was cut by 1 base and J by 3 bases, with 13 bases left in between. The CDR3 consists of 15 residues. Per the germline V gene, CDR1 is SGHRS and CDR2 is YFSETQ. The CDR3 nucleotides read TGCGCCAGCAGCTTGAGTCCGGGACGGGAAGAGACCCAGTACTTC. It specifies CASSLSPGREETQYF.

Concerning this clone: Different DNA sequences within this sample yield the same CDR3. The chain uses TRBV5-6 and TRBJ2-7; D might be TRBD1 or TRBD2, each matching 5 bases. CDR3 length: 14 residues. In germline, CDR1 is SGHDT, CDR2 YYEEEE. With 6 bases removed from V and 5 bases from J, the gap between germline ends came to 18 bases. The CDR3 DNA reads TGTGCCAGCATCCTTTCCAGGGAGAAGGACGAGCAGTACTTC. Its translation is CASILSREKDEQYF.

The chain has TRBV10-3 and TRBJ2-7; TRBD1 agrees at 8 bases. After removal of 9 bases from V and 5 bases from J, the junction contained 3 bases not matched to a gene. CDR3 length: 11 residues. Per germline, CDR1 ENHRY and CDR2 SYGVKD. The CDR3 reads CAIGQGDEQYF. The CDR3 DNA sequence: TGTGCCATAGGACAGGGCGACGAGCAGTACTTC.

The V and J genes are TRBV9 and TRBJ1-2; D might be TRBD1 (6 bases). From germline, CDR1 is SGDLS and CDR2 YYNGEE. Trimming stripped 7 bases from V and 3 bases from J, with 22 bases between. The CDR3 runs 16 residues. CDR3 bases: TGTGCCAGCCGACGAGGGGGGGCAGTGGATTACTATGGCTACACCTTC. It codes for CASRRGGAVDYYGYTF.

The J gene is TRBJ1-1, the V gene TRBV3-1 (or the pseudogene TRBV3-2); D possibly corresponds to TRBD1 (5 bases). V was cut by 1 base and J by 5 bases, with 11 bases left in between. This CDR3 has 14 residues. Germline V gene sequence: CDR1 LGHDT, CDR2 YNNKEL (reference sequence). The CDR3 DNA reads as TGTGCCAGCAGCCAAGCTCCGGGGCGGACTGAAGCTTTCTTT. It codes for CASSQAPGRTEAFF.

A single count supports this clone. The chain's CDR3 is CASRGDRTNYGYTF. CDR3 sequence (DNA): TGTGCCAGCAGGGGGGACAGAACTAACTATGGCTACACCTTC. The rearrangement uses TRBV6-5 and TRBJ1-2, with TRBD1 matching 7 bases. Germline assignment: CDR1 MNHEY and CDR2 SVGAGI. This CDR3 has 14 residues. The junction had 4 bases not matched to a gene; V was cut back by 6 bases and J by 0 bases.

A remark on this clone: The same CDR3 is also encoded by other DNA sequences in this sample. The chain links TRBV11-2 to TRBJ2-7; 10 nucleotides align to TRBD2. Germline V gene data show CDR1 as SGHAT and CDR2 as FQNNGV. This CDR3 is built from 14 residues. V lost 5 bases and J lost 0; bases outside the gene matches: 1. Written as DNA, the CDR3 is TGTGCCAGCAGCCGGACTAGCGGCTCCTACGAGCAGTACTTC. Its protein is CASSRTSGSYEQYF.

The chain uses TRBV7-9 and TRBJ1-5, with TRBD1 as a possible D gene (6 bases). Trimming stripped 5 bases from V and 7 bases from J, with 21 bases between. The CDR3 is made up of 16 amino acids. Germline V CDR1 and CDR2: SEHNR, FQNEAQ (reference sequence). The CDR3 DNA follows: TGTGCCAGCAGCGCGGTCGGGCGGGGGCCTTTCCAGCCCCAGCATTTT. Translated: CASSAVGRGPFQPQHF.

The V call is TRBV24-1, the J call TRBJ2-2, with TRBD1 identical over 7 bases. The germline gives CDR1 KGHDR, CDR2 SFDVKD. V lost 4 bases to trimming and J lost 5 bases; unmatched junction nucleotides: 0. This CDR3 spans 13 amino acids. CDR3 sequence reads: CATSDRGTGELFF. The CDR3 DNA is TGTGCCACCAGTGACAGGGGGACCGGGGAGCTGTTTTTT.

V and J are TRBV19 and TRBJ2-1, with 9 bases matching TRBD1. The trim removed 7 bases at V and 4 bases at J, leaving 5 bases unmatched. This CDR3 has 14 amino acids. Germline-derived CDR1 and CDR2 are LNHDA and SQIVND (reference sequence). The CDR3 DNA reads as TGTGCCAGTAAACCGGGACAGGGTTACAATGAGCAGTTCTTC. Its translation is CASKPGQGYNEQFF.